The sequence of this T cell receptor beta chain was determined in a study of CD8+ T cells in alopecia areata. Study-level findings and limits: Scalp specimens additionally yield sequences from normal skin's resident alphabeta T cells.

Treatment noted: oral pan-JAK inhibitor, 5-10 mg twice daily. Concerning this clone: Antigen: not known.

Investigators isolated RNA and reverse transcribed it into cDNA to act as the sequencing template. Data came from immunoSEQ multiplex PCR; TCRdb stores just in-frame clones and leaves some out. Of around 190,000 clones listed, under 80% are singletons. The CDR3 covers 16 residues. V lost 1 base, J lost 0 bases, and 13 bases lay in between. Germline CDR1 and CDR2: GTSNPN and SVGIG (reference sequence). Sequences were derived from CD4+ T cells sorted from blood, sampled at approximately week 49, from a patient treated with tofacitinib. This chain links TRBV30 with TRBJ1-5, with D possibly being TRBD1 (6 bases). The source is a human donor with alopecia areata. CDR3 bases: TGTGCCTGGAGTGACGCGACAGGACATAGCAATCAGCCCCAGCATTTT. It encodes CAWSDATGHSNQPQHF.